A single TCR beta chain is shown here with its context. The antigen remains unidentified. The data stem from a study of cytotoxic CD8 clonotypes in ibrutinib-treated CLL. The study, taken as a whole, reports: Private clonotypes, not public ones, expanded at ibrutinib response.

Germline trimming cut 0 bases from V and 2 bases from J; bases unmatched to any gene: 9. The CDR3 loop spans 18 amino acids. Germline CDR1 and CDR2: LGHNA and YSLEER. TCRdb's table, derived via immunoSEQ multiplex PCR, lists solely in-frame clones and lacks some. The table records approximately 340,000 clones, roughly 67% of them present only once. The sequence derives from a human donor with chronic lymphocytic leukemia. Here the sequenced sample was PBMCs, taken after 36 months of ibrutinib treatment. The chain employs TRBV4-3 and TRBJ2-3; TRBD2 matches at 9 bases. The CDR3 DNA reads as TGCGCCAGCAGCCAAGATCACCGAGCGGGAGGAATCACAGATACGCAGTATTTT. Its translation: CASSQDHRAGGITDTQYF.